The clone carrying this T cell receptor (beta chain) came up a few times. Its antigen is not known. Only in-frame clones appear in the TCRdb table, and some are missing; sequencing was by immunoSEQ multiplex PCR. The table has some 17,000 clones, about 80% seen once. CDR3 length equals 23 residues. These data are taken from a study of OX40 agonist ivuxolimab in advanced cancers. Points from the study as a whole: At 0.1 to 3.0 mg/kg and by week 6, clonal expansion occurred in CD4+ and CD8+ blood T cells.

This sequence originates from an adult with an advanced solid tumor such as melanoma, head and neck, liver or kidney cancer. The rearrangement uses TRBV21-1 and TRBJ1-5; the D call in the table, TRBD1, was not verified against the DNA. TRBV21-1 is a pseudogene segment. This specimen was CD4+ or CD8+ T cells sorted from blood, taken in a trial of the OX40 agonist ivuxolimab. The CDR3 here is CASSNDSTRLPPVEAGGNQPQHF. The CDR3 DNA follows: TGTGCCAGCAGCAACGATTCTACCCGCCTGCCCCCCGTCGAAGCAGGGGGCAATCAGCCCCAGCATTTT.